The 14 T cell receptor beta chains in this list originate from one sample, sequenced in a study of T-cell reconstitution after alpha-beta-depleted transplantation in children (TCRdb year 2016). This specimen's treatment or condition label, per the study, means: allogeneic hematopoietic cell transplantation with graft depleted of TCRalphabeta T cells and CD19 B cells. The library was made by PCR. Sequencing relied on an Illumina HiSeq 2500. TCR library preparation used molecular barcoding, with unique molecular identifiers applied to normalize quantification of the TCRbeta repertoire. The public reads were reprocessed in TCRdb via fastp at Q25 and MiXCR, keeping in-frame beta chains. Rows with one shared CDR3 protein collapse into an entry with the most common genes and DNA. The table for this sample lists about 100,000 distinct CDR3 sequences; about 6% of them were counted only once. More than 20% of the sample belongs to the ten largest clones.

The sample in question was PBMCs, mostly from graft donor cells, obtained 360 days after TCRalphabeta/CD19-depleted stem cell transplant. These receptors were obtained from a male patient between 2 and 15 years old who had a stem cell transplant for acute lymphoblastic leukemia, so the T cells may come from the graft donor.

This clonotype was counted many times. The chain is built from TRBV3-1 and TRBJ1-1; D perhaps matches TRBD1 (5 bases). The CDR3 sequence is 14 residues long. Germline values: CDR1 LGHDT, CDR2 YNNKEL (reference sequence). With 0 bases removed from V and 1 base from J, the gap between germline ends came to 6 bases. The CDR3 region has the DNA TGTGCCAGCAGCCAAGATACAGGGAACACTGAAGCTTTCTTT. It yields the protein CASSQDTGNTEAFF. The full variable domain, in which reference TRBV3-1 and TRBJ1-1 provide the parts outside the CDR3, is DTAVSQTPKYLVTQMGNDKSIKCEQNLGHDTMYWYKQDSKKFLKIMFSYNNKELIINETVPNRFSPKSPDKAHLNLHINSLELGDSAVYFCASSQDTGNTEAFFGQGTRLTVV.

There are a few counts of this clonotype. The chain combines TRBV27 with TRBJ2-7; possibly TRBD1 for D (5 bases). CDR3 length: 13 amino acids. Looked up from germline, CDR1 is MNHEY and CDR2 is SMNVEV (reference sequence). V lost 3 bases and J lost 4, with 10 bases in between. The CDR3 DNA follows: TGTGCCAGCAGTTTGGGGCCCTTTTACGAGCAGTACTTC. It is translated as CASSLGPFYEQYF.

This clonotype has a count of ten or more. DNA of the CDR3: TGCAGTGCTTCGGGGGGGGTAGGCAAAAACATTCAGTACTTC. It specifies CSASGGVGKNIQYF. The chain joins TRBV20-1 to TRBJ2-4, with 8 nucleotides matching TRBD2. Germline assignment: CDR1 DFQATT and CDR2 SNEGSKA (reference sequence). CDR3 length equals 14 residues. Trimming removed 5 bases from V and 3 bases from J; junction bases left unmatched: 6.

In this sample, this clonotype turned up many times. V usage is TRBV4-2 and J usage is TRBJ2-5; TRBD1 matches at 11 bases. V shed 2 bases and J 4 bases; nucleotides not matched to a gene: 3. Germline V CDR1 and CDR2: LGHNA, YNFKEQ. The CDR3 sequence is 15 residues long. CDR3 sequence reads: CASSQRTGGGETQYF. The CDR3 DNA reads as TGTGCCAGCAGCCAACGGACAGGGGGCGGAGAGACCCAGTACTTC.

This clonotype was observed a few times. CDR3 nucleotides: TGTGCCAGCAGCCCCGGGGGGGCCGGGGAGCAGTACTTC. As protein: CASSPGGAGEQYF. The chain links TRBV9 to TRBJ2-7; TRBD2 matches at 8 bases. CDR3 length: 13 amino acids. Germline V gene sequence: CDR1 SGDLS, CDR2 YYNGEE. Unmatched junction bases numbered 7, after V lost 4 bases and J lost 7 bases.

The rearrangement uses TRBV12-3 or TRBV12-4 and TRBJ2-3; the D is unclear. The CDR3 loop spans 13 amino acids. The ends were cut back, 1 base at V and 5 bases at J, with 7 bases in the middle. The CDR3 nucleotides read TGTGCCAGCAGTTTAGTCGAGCAAGATACGCAGTATTTT. Its translation: CASSLVEQDTQYF.

The gene calls are TRBV7-2 and TRBJ2-3, with TRBD2 matching over 9 bases. CDR3 length: 16 residues. V was clipped by 1 base and J by 4 bases; unmatched bases: 6. The germline gives CDR1 SGHTA, CDR2 FQGNSA. The DNA for the CDR3 is TGTGCCAGCAGCTTAGAAAGAGCGGGGGGCCCAGATACGCAGTATTTT. Translation gives CASSLERAGGPDTQYF.

This clonotype was seen a few times. The rearrangement joins TRBV28 to TRBJ2-5; D may be TRBD1 (6 bases). Germline CDR1 is MDHEN and CDR2 is SYDVKM. V was cut by 3 bases and J by 4 bases, with 21 bases left in between. The length of the CDR3 is 17 residues. The DNA for the CDR3 is TGTGCCAGCAGTTTCGCCAGGGGTTATCGCCATCGAGAGACCCAGTACTTC. As protein: CASSFARGYRHRETQYF.

This clonotype showed up just a few times. V is TRBV20-1 and J is TRBJ2-1; 10 nucleotides line up with TRBD2. With 3 bases clipped from V and 3 bases from J, the junction kept 2 bases outside the gene matches. Looked up from germline, CDR1 is DFQATT and CDR2 is SNEGSKA (reference sequence). The CDR3 totals 14 residues. This CDR3 reads CSARKREGYNEQFF. CDR3 sequence (DNA): TGCAGTGCTAGGAAGCGGGAGGGCTACAATGAGCAGTTCTTC.

In this sample, this clonotype turned up a few times. The CDR3 loop reads CASSLTSGRARDTQYF. DNA for the CDR3: TGTGCCAGCAGCTTGACTAGCGGGAGGGCCAGAGATACGCAGTATTTT. The rearrangement links TRBV3-1 to TRBJ2-3, with TRBD2 matching over 14 bases. Per the germline V gene, CDR1 is LGHDT and CDR2 is YNNKEL (reference sequence). The CDR3 totals 16 residues. The junction had 6 bases not matched to a gene; V was cut back by 5 bases and J by 5 bases.

This clonotype was detected many times. V usage is TRBV4-3 and J usage is TRBJ2-1; TRBD2 matches at 10 bases. The CDR3 runs 15 residues. The V gene's germline CDR1 is LGHNA and CDR2 YSLEER. Trimming cost V 4 bases and J 1 base; bases outside gene matches: 1. CDR3 amino acids: CASSPGLASYNEQFF. The CDR3 DNA is TGCGCCAGCAGCCCGGGACTAGCGTCCTACAATGAGCAGTTCTTC.

The chain combines TRBV30 with TRBJ2-7; D not resolved. Trimming took 0 bases from V and 7 from J, leaving 10 bases between them. This CDR3 region has 12 residues. Germline values: CDR1 GTSNPN, CDR2 SVGIG (reference sequence). In nucleotides, the CDR3 is TGTGCCTGGAGTGTACCGGTTGGTGAGCAGTACTTC. This translates into CAWSVPVGEQYF.

This clonotype was recorded a few times. V gene TRBV6-5 combines with J gene TRBJ1-1; TRBD1 agrees at 8 bases. CDR1 is MNHEY, CDR2 SVGAGI, per germline. J was trimmed by 1 base and V by 4 bases; bases with no gene match: 5. There are 15 residues in the CDR3. The CDR3 DNA sequence: TGTGCCAGCAGTTGGACCGGGACAGGGAACACTGAAGCTTTCTTT. The encoded protein is CASSWTGTGNTEAFF.

This clonotype was recorded a few times. J is TRBJ2-6 and V is TRBV15; no clear D gene. Germline loops: CDR1 LNHNV, CDR2 YYDKDF (reference sequence). Deletions cut 3 bases from V and 0 bases from J, with 12 bases between. The CDR3 spans 17 residues. In DNA, the CDR3 is TGTGCCACCAGCAGCCAATCACAGCGCTCTGGGGCCAACGTCCTGACTTTC. As protein: CATSSQSQRSGANVLTF. Combining the CDR3 with reference TRBV15 and TRBJ2-6 gives the whole variable domain DAMVIQNPRYQVTQFGKPVTLSCSQTLNHNVMYWYQQKSSQAPKLLFHYYDKDFNNEADTPDNFQSRRPNTSFCFLDIRSPGLGDTAMYLCATSSQSQRSGANVLTFGAGSRLTVL.